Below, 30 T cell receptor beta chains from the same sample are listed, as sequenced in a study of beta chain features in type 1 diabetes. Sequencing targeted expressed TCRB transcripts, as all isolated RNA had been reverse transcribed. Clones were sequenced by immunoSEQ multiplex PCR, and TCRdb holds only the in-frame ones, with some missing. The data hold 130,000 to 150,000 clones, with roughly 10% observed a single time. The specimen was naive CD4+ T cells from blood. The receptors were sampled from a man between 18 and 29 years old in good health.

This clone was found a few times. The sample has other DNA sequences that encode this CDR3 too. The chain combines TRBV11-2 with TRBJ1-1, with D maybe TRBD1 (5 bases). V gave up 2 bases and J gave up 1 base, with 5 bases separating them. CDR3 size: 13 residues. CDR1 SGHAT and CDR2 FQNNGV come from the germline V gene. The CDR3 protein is CASSLTGNTEAFF. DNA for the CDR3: TGTGCCAGCAGCTTAACAGGGAACACTGAAGCTTTCTTT.

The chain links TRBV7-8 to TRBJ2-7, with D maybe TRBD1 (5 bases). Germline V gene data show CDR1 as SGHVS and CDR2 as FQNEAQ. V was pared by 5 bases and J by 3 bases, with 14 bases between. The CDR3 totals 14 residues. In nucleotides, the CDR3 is TGTGCCAGCAGCCCCAGCACAGGAGTCTACGAGCAGTACTTC. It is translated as CASSPSTGVYEQYF.

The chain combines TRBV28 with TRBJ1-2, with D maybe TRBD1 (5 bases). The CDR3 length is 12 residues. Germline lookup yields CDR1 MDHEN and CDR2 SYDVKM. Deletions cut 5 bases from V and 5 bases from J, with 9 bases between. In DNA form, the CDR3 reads TGTGCCAGCAGTCAGGGTTATTATGGCTACACCTTC. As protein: CASSQGYYGYTF.

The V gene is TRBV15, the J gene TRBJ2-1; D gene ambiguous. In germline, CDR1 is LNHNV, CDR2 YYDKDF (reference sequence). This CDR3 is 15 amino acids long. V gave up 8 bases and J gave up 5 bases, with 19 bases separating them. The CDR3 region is CATAAAVVNHNEQFF. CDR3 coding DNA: TGTGCCACCGCCGCGGCGGTAGTCAATCACAATGAGCAGTTCTTC. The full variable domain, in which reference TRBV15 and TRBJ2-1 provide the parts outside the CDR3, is DAMVIQNPRYQVTQFGKPVTLSCSQTLNHNVMYWYQQKSSQAPKLLFHYYDKDFNNEADTPDNFQSRRPNTSFCFLDIRSPGLGDTAMYLCATAAAVVNHNEQFFGPGTRLTVL.

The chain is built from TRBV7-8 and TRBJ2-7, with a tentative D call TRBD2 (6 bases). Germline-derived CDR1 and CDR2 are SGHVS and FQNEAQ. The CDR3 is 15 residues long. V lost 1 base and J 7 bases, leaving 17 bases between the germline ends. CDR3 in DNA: TGTGCCAGCAGCTTAGTGCGTTCGGCTCGGGGGGAGCAGTACTTC. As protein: CASSLVRSARGEQYF.

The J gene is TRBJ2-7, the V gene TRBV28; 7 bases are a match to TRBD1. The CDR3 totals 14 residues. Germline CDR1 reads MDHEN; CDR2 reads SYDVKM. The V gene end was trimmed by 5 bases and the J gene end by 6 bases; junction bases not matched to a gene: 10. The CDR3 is CASSTQTGPGEQYF. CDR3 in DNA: TGTGCCAGCAGTACCCAGACAGGGCCGGGCGAGCAGTACTTC.

Here the CDR3 reads CASSLKLTVSEQYF. CDR3 nucleotides: TGTGCCAGCAGTTTAAAGTTGACAGTAAGTGAGCAGTACTTC. The gene calls are TRBV27 and TRBJ2-7; tentative D call: TRBD1 (5 bases). CDR1 is MNHEY and CDR2 is SMNVEV in the germline V gene (reference sequence). The CDR3 consists of 14 residues. Deletions cut 2 bases from V and 7 bases from J, with 15 bases between.

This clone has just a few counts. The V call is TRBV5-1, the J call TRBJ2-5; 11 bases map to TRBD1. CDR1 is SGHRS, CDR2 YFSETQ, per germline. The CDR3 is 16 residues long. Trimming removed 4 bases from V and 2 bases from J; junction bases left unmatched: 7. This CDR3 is CASSVGDRGDQETQYF. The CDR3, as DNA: TGCGCCAGCAGCGTTGGGGACAGGGGGGATCAAGAGACCCAGTACTTC. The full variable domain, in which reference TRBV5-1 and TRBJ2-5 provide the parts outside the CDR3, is KAGVTQTPRYLIKTRGQQVTLSCSPISGHRSVSWYQQTPGQGLQFLFEYFSETQRNKGNFPGRFSGRQFSNSRSEMNVSTLELGDSALYLCASSVGDRGDQETQYFGPGTRLLVL.

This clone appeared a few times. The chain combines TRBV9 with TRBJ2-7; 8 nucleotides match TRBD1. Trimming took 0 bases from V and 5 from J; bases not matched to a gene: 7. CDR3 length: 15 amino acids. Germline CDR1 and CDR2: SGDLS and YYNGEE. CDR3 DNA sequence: TGTGCCAGCAGCGTAGGTTCAGGGGGCCCGGACGAGCAGTACTTC. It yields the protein CASSVGSGGPDEQYF.

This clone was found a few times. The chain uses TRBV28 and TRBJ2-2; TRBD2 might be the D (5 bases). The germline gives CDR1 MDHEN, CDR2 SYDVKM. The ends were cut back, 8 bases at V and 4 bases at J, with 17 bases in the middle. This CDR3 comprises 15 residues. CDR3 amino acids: CASLLAKGGTGELFF. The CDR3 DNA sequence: TGTGCCAGCCTGCTAGCTAAAGGAGGCACCGGGGAGCTGTTTTTT.

The CDR3: CASSLGGEYGYTF. As DNA, the CDR3 is TGCGCCAGCAGCTTAGGGGGCGAATATGGCTACACCTTC. The V and J genes are TRBV4-1 and TRBJ1-2; the match to TRBD1 covers 7 bases. The CDR3 length is 13 residues. From germline, CDR1 is MGHRA and CDR2 YSYEKL. With V trimmed by 5 bases and J by 5 bases, 5 bases remained unmatched.

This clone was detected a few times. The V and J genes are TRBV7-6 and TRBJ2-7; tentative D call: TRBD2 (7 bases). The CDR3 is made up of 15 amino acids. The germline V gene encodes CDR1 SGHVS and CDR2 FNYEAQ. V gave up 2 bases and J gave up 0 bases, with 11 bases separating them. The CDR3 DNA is TGTGCCAGCAGCTTAAACGGGGGGCCCTCCTACGAGCAGTACTTC. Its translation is CASSLNGGPSYEQYF.

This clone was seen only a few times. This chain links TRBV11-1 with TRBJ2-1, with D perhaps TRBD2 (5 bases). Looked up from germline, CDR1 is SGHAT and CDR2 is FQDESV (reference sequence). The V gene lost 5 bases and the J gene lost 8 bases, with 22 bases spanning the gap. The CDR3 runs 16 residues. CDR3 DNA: TGTGCCAGCAGCGGAATGCCCCGATACGTCGGGGATGAGCAGTTCTTC. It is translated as CASSGMPRYVGDEQFF.

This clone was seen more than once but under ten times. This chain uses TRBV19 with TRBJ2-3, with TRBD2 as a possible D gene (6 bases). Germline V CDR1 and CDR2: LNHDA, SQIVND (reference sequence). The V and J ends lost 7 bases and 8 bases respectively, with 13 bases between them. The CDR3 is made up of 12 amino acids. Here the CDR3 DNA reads TGTGCCAGTACGCCCGGGGACTCTACGCAGTATTTT. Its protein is CASTPGDSTQYF.

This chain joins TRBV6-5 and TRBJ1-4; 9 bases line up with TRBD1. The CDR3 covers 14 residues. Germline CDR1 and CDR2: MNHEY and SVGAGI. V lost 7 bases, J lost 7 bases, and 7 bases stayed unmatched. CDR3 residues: CASTDRGAGEKLFF. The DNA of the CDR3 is TGTGCCAGCACCGACAGGGGGGCCGGTGAAAAACTGTTTTTT.

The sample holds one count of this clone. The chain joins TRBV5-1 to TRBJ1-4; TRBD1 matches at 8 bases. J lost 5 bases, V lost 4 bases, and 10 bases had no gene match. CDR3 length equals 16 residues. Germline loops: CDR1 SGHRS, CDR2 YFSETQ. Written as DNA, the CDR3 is TGCGCCAGCAGCCCAGGGGGCGTGGGTGGAAATGAAAAACTGTTTTTT. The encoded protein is CASSPGGVGGNEKLFF.

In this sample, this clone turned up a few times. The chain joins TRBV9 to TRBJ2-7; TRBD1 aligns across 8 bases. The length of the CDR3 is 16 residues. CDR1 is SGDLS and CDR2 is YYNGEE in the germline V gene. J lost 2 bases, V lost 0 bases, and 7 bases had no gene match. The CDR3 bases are TGTGCCAGCAGCGTAGTCGCCGGGACAGGAACCTACGAGCAGTACTTC. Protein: CASSVVAGTGTYEQYF.

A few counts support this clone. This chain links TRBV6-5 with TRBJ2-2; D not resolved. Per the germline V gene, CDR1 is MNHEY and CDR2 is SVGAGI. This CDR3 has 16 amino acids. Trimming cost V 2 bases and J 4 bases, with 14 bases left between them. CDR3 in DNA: TGTGCCAGCAGTTACCAGGTCGGCGCGCCCACCGGGGAGCTGTTTTTT. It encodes CASSYQVGAPTGELFF.

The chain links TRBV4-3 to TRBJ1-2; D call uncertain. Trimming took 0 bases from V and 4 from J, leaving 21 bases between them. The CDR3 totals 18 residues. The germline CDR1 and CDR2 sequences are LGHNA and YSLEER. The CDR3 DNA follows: TGCGCCAGCAGCCAAGATTTAGTATTCGGTACCGCTTTCTATGGCTACACCTTC. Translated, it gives CASSQDLVFGTAFYGYTF.

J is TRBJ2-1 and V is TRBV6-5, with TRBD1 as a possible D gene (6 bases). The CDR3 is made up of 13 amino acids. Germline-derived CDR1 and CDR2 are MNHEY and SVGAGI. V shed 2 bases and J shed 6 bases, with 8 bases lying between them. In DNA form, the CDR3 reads TGTGCCAGCAGTTACAGGGGGACCAATGAGCAGTTCTTC. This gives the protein CASSYRGTNEQFF.

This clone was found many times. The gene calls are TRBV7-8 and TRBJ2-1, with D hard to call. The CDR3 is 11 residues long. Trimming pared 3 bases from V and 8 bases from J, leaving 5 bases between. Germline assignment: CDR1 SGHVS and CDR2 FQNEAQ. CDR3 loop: CASSFQDEQFF. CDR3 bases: TGTGCCAGCAGCTTCCAGGATGAGCAGTTCTTC.

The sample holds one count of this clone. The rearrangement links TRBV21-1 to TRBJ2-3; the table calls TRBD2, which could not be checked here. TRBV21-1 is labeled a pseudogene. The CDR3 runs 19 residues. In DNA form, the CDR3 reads TGTGCCAGCAGCAAAGTATGCCGGGGGGTCATACTTAGCACAGATACGCAGTATTTT. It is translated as CASSKVCRGVILSTDTQYF.

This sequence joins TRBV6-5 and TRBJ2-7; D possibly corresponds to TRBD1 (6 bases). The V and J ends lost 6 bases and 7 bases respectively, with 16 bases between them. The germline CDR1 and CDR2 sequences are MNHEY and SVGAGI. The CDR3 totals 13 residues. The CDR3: CASRGQEMGEQYF. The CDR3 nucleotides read TGTGCCAGCAGGGGACAAGAAATGGGGGAGCAGTACTTC.

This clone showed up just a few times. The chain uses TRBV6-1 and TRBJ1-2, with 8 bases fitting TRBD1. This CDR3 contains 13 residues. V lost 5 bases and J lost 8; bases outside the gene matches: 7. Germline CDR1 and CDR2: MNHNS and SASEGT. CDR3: CASSTQGARGYTF. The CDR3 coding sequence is TGTGCCAGCAGTACTCAGGGGGCGAGGGGCTACACCTTC.

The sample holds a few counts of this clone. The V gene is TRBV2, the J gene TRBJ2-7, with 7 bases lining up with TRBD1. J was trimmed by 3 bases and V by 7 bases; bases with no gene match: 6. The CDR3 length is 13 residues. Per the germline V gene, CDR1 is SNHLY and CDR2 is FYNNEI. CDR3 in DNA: TGTGCCAGCACCGAGGGACAGTACTACGAGCAGTACTTC. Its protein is CASTEGQYYEQYF.

In DNA, the CDR3 is TGCGCCAGCAGCGGGACTAGCGGGGGGGGGTTTCCCAATGAGCAGTTCTTC. Protein product: CASSGTSGGGFPNEQFF. The chain couples TRBV5-1 to TRBJ2-1; 16 nucleotides line up with TRBD2. Trimming at V came to 4 bases and at J to 6 bases, leaving 7 bases not matched to a gene. The CDR3 runs to 17 residues. Germline CDR1 and CDR2: SGHRS and YFSETQ.

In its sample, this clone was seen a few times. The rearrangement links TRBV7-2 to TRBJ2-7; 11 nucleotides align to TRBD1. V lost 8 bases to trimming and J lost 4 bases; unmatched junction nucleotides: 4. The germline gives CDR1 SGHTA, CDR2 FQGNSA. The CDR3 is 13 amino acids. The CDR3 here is CASVRDRGYEQYF. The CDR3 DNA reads TGTGCCAGCGTTCGGGACAGGGGGTACGAGCAGTACTTC.

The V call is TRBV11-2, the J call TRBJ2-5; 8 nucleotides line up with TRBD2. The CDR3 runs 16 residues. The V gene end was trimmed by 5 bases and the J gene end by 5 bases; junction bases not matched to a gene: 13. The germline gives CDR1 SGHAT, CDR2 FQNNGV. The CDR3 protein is CASSPVRAGAAETQYF. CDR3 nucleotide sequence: TGTGCCAGCAGCCCCGTGCGAGCGGGGGCCGCGGAGACCCAGTACTTC.

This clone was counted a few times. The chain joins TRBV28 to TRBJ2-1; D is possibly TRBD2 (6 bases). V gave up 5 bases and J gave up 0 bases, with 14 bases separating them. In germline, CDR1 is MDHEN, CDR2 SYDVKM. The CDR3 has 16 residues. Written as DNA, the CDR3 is TGTGCCAGCAGTCCCCTTAACGGGGGCTCCTACAATGAGCAGTTCTTC. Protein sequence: CASSPLNGGSYNEQFF.

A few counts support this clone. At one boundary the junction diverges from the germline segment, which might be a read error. The DNA of the CDR3 is TGCGCCAGCAGCCCTAATGAGGCTTCCTTCAATGAGCAGTTCTTC. It yields the protein CASSPNEASFNEQFF. The chain is built from TRBV5-1 and TRBJ2-1; unclear D gene. There are 15 residues in the CDR3. CDR1 and CDR2 (germline): SGHRS, YFSETQ.